This T cell receptor (beta chain) appears in the sequencing data of a study of CD8+CD57+ T cells in acquired aplastic anemia. Background on the study: Where healthy donors were concerned, CD4+ cells averaged about 10 million reads.

General study findings and limits: Between patients and controls, some 31 CD8+ CDR3 sequences were found in common.

Unmatched junction bases numbered 7, after V lost 4 bases and J lost 9 bases. Germline V CDR1 and CDR2: SGHNT, YYREEE (reference sequence). CDR3 size: 16 residues. This clonotype was recorded at least ten times. Its antigen remains unidentified. Profiling of TCR beta VDJ combinations and CDR3 sequences used genomic DNA as template. TCRdb reprocessed the reads via MiXCR and lists one record per CDR3 protein. The sample yields roughly 58,000 distinct CDR3 sequences, less than 65% seen once. The TCR was taken from a human donor in good health, serving as a control. This chain joins TRBV5-4 and TRBJ2-1; 16 bases line up with TRBD2. The specimen sequenced was sorted CD4+, CD8+, or CD8+CD57+ T cells (not recorded which) from PBMCs. CDR3 DNA: TGTGCCAGCAGCGCGGGACTAGCGGGAGGGCCGGTTGAGCAGTTCTTC. Protein product: CASSAGLAGGPVEQFF.